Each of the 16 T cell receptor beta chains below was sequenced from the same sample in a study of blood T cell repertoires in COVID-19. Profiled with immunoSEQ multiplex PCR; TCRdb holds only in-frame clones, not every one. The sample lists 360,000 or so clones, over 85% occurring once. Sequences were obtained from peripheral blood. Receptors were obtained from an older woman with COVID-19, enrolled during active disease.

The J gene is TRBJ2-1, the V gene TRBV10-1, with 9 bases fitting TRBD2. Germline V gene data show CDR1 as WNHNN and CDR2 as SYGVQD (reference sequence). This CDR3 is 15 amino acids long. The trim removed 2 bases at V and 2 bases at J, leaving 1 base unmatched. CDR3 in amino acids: CASSEGLAPYNEQFF. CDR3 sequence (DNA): TGCGCCAGCAGTGAGGGACTAGCGCCCTACAATGAGCAGTTCTTC.

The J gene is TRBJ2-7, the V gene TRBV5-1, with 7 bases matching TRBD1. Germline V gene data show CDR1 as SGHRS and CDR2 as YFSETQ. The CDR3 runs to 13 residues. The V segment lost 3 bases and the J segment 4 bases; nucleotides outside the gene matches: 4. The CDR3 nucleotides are TGCGCCAGCAGCTCGAACAGGGGTTACGAGCAGTACTTC. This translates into CASSSNRGYEQYF. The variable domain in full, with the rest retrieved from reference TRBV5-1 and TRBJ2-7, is KAGVTQTPRYLIKTRGQQVTLSCSPISGHRSVSWYQQTPGQGLQFLFEYFSETQRNKGNFPGRFSGRQFSNSRSEMNVSTLELGDSALYLCASSSNRGYEQYFGPGTRLTVT.

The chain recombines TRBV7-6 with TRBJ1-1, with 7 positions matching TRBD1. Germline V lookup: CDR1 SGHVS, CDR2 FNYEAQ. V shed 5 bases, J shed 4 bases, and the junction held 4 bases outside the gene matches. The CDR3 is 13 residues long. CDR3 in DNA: TGTGCCAGCAGCGAACAGGGGCCCACTGAAGCTTTCTTT. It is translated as CASSEQGPTEAFF.

As DNA, the CDR3 is TGTGCCAGTAGTATCGATCAGGTGGCAGGCACGTACGAGCAGTACTTC. Its protein is CASSIDQVAGTYEQYF. V usage is TRBV19 and J usage is TRBJ2-7; D is uncertain. Germline CDR1 and CDR2: LNHDA and SQIVND (reference sequence). V shed 3 bases and J shed 4 bases, with 19 bases lying between them. CDR3 size: 16 residues.

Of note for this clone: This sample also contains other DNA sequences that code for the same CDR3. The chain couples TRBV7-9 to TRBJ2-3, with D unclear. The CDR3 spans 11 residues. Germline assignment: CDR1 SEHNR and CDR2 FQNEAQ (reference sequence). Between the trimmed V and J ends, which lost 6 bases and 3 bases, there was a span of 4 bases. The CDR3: CASSSTDTQYF. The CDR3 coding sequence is TGTGCCAGCAGTTCTACAGATACGCAGTATTTT. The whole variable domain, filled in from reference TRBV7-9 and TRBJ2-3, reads DTGVSQNPRHKITKRGQNVTFRCDPISEHNRLYWYRQTLGQGPEFLTYFQNEAQLEKSRLLSDRFSAERPKGSFSTLEIQRTEQGDSAMYLCASSSTDTQYFGPGTRLTVL.

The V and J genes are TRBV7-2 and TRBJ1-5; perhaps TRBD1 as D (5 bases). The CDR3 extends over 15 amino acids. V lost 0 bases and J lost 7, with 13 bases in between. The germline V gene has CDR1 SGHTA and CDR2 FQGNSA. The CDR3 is CASSLASGRSQPQHF. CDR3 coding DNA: TGTGCCAGCAGCTTAGCGTCAGGGAGGAGCCAGCCCCAGCATTTT.

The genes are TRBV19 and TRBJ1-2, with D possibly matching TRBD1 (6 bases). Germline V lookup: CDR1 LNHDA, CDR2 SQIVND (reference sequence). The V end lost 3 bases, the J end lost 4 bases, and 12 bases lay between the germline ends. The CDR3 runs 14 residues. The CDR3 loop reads CASSINRVLYGYTF. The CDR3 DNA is TGTGCCAGTAGTATCAACAGGGTTCTCTATGGCTACACCTTC.

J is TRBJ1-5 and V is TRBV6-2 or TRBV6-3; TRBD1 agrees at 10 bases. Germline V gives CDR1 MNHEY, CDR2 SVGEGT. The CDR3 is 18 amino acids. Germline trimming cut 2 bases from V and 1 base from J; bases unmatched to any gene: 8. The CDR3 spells CASSYHRTGGSSNQPQHF. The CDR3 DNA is TGTGCCAGCAGTTACCACCGGACAGGGGGTTCCAGCAATCAGCCCCAGCATTTT.

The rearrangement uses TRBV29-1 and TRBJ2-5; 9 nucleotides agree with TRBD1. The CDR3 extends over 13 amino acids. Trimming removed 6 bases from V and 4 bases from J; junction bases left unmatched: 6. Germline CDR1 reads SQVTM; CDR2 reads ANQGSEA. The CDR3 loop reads CSVAQGAGETQYF. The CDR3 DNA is TGCAGCGTCGCACAGGGGGCAGGAGAGACCCAGTACTTC.

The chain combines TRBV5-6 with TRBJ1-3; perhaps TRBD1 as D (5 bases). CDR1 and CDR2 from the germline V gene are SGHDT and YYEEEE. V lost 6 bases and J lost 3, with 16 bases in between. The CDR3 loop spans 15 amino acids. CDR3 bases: TGTGCCAGCACCCCAGGGCCGGTCGGTGGAAACACCATATATTTT. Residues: CASTPGPVGGNTIYF.

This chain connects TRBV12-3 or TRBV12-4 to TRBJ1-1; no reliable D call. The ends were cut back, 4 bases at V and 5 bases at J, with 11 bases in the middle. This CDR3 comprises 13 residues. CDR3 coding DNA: TGTGCCAGCAGTTGGAAGATCGGGACTGAAGCTTTCTTT. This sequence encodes CASSWKIGTEAFF.

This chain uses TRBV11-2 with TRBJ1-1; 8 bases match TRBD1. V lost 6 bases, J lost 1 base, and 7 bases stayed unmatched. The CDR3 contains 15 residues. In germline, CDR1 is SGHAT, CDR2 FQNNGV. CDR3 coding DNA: TGTGCCAGCAGTTATACGACAGGGGCGAACACTGAAGCTTTCTTT. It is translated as CASSYTTGANTEAFF.

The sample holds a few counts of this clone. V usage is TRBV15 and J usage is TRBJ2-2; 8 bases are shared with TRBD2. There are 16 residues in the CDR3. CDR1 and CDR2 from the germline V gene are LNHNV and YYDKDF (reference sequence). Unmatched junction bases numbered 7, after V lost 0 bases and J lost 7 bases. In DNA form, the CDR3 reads TGTGCCACCAGCAGAGATCCGGGGGGGTTCAGCGGGGAGCTGTTTTTT. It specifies CATSRDPGGFSGELFF.

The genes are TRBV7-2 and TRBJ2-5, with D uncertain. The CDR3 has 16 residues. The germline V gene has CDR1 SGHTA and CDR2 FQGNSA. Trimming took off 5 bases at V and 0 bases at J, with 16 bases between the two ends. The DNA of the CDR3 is TGTGCCAGCAGCCGTAACCCTTACGAGTACCAAGAGACCCAGTACTTC. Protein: CASSRNPYEYQETQYF.

The CDR3 sequence is CASSHLGQGETQYF. The DNA for the CDR3 is TGTGCCAGCAGCCATCTCGGACAGGGAGAGACCCAGTACTTC. The rearrangement joins TRBV3-1 (or the pseudogene TRBV3-2) to TRBJ2-5, with TRBD1 identical over 8 bases. V trimming: 3 bases; J trimming: 4 bases; junction bases outside the gene matches: 4. Germline lookup yields CDR1 LGHDT and CDR2 YNNKEL (reference sequence). There are 14 residues in the CDR3.

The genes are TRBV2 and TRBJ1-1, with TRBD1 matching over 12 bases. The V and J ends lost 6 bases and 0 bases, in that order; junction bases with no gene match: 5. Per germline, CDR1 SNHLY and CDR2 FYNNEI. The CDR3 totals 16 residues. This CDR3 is CASSPGTGGMNTEAFF. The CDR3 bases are TGTGCCAGCAGCCCCGGGACAGGGGGCATGAACACTGAAGCTTTCTTT.